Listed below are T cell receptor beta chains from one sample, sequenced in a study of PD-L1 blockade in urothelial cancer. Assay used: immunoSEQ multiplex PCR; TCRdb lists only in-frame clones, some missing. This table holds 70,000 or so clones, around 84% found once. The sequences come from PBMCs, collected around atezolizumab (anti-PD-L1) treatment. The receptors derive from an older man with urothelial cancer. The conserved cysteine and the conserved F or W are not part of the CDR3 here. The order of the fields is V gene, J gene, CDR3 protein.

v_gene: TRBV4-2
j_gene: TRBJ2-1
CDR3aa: ASSQDLGDGGYEQF

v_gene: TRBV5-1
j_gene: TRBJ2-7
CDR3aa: ASSYRTGDIAYEQY

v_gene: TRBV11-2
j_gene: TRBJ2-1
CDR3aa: ASSPGGNNEQF

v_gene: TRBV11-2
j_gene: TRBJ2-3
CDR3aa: ASSVSGTDTQY

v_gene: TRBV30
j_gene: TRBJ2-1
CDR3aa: AWSVGLAGGRGNEQF

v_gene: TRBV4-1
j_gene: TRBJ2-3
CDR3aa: ASQTGGMTDTQY

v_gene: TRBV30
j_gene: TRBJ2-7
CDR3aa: AWSVGLAGPYEQY

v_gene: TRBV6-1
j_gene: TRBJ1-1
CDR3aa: ASSESTGGGTAF

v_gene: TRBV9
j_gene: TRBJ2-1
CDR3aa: ASSPHWGGSYNEQF

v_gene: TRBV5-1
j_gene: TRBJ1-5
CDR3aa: ASRPRMAADQPQH

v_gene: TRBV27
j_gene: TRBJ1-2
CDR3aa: ASSLLYGQGDYT

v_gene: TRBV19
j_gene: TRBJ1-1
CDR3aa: ASSLGHYEAF

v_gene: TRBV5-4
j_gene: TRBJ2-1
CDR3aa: ASSRGTSGTSSYNEQF